A selection of T cell receptor beta chains follows, all from one sample in a study of neoadjuvant anti-PD-1 for oral cavity cancer. Repertoires were generated with immunoSEQ multiplex PCR, while TCRdb's copy carries only in-frame clones and drops some. The profile covers approximately 4,500 clones, with about three fifths appearing a single time and about 7.8% taken by the ten largest. The starting material was tumor tissue, obtained before nivolumab (anti-PD-1) treatment. These receptors came from a person between 40 and 80 years old with oral cavity squamous cell carcinoma. CDR3s include the opening cysteine and the closing phenylalanine or tryptophan. The D gene is left open where the match is weak. For some rows the clone size is stated as once, few or many, or as a class when expanded; others skip it.

clone_size	j_call	v_call	d_call	cdr3_aa	cdr3_nt
-	TRBJ2-1	TRBV5-1	TRBD2	CASSLENSGSVDEQFF	TGCGCCAGCAGCTTGGAAAATAGCGGGAGTGTTGATGAGCAGTTCTTC
few	TRBJ2-1	TRBV19	TRBD2	CASSKSGRVGNEQFF	TGTGCCAGTAGTAAAAGCGGGAGGGTGGGAAATGAGCAGTTCTTC
few	TRBJ2-7	TRBV5-4	TRBD2	CASSLGLPGLAGVQYF	TGTGCCAGCAGCTTGGGTCTACCGGGACTAGCGGGAGTACAATACTTC
-	TRBJ2-5	TRBV7-2	-	CASSLSRGSRVVETQYF	TGTGCCAGCAGCTTATCGAGGGGGTCCAGGGTGGTAGAGACCCAGTACTTC
-	TRBJ1-6	TRBV30	-	CAWSVWFRGWTPLHF	TGTGCCTGGAGTGTATGGTTTAGGGGGTGGACTCCCCTCCACTTT
few	TRBJ1-1	TRBV11-3	-	CASSVNRVTEAFF	TGTGCCAGCAGTGTAAACAGGGTCACTGAAGCTTTCTTT
-	TRBJ2-2	TRBV4-1	TRBD2	CASSRLRPSGGALGELFF	TGCGCCAGCAGCCGCCTCCGCCCTAGCGGGGGGGCGCTGGGGGAGCTGTTTTTT
-	TRBJ1-4	TRBV11-2	-	CASSLDGGTNEKLFF	TGTGCCAGCAGCTTAGACGGGGGCACTAATGAAAAACTGTTTTTT
few	TRBJ1-2	TRBV7-8	-	CASSRRGTESLNYGYTF	TGTGCCAGCAGCCGACGAGGGACGGAGTCTCTTAACTATGGCTACACCTTC
few	TRBJ1-1	TRBV19	-	CASSDWRGAMNTEAFF	TGTGCCAGTAGCGATTGGCGCGGGGCCATGAACACTGAAGCTTTCTTT
-	TRBJ1-2	TRBV28	TRBD1	CASTLGQVPNYGYTF	TGTGCCAGCACCCTCGGACAGGTCCCTAACTATGGCTACACCTTC
few	TRBJ1-1	TRBV7-9	-	CASTDRWGQAVDTEAFF	TGTGCCAGCACCGATAGATGGGGCCAGGCGGTGGACACTGAAGCTTTCTTT
few	TRBJ2-7	TRBV2	TRBD1	CASRGDRGVYEQYF	TGTGCCAGCAGAGGGGACAGGGGTGTCTACGAGCAGTACTTC
medium-sized	TRBJ1-6	TRBV7-9	-	CASSSVSSPLHF	TGTGCCAGCAGCTCAGTGAGTTCACCCCTCCACTTT
few	TRBJ1-2	TRBV30	-	CAWRAGVGDYGYTF	TGTGCCTGGAGGGCGGGGGTAGGGGACTATGGCTACACCTTC
-	TRBJ1-1	TRBV5-1	-	CASSLRQSHTEAFF	TGCGCCAGCAGCTTGCGACAGAGCCACACTGAAGCTTTCTTT
-	TRBJ1-4	TRBV2	-	CASSQVLADEKLFF	TGTGCCAGCAGTCAGGTACTCGCGGATGAAAAACTGTTTTTT
-	TRBJ1-3	TRBV5-1	-	CASSLRTPRTGRLSGNTIYF	TGCGCCAGCAGCTTGAGGACCCCCAGAACAGGGAGGCTCTCTGGAAACACCATATATTTT
few	TRBJ2-7	TRBV11-2	-	CASSLAFGGYEQYF	TGTGCCAGCAGCTTAGCCTTCGGGGGATACGAGCAGTACTTC
-	TRBJ2-6	TRBV2	-	CASSDRRDFSGANVLTF	TGTGCCAGCAGTGATCGGCGGGACTTCTCTGGGGCCAACGTCCTGACTTTC
-	TRBJ1-5	TRBV7-8	-	CASFSEGPYQPQHF	TGTGCCAGCTTTAGCGAGGGACCTTATCAGCCCCAGCATTTT
-	TRBJ2-7	TRBV29-1	TRBD1	CSVGGLVTGGFDEQYF	TGCAGCGTTGGAGGCCTCGTGACAGGGGGTTTCGACGAGCAGTACTTC
once	TRBJ2-6	TRBV7-9	-	CASSLEGRFSGANVLTF	TGTGCCAGCAGCTTAGAGGGTCGGTTCTCTGGGGCCAACGTCCTGACTTTC
-	TRBJ1-1	TRBV28	TRBD1	CASSLDRGNLNTEAFF	TGTGCCAGCAGTTTGGACAGGGGGAACTTGAACACTGAAGCTTTCTTT
once	TRBJ2-1	TRBV19	TRBD1	CASEGTGPYNEQFF	TGTGCCAGTGAAGGGACAGGGCCCTACAATGAGCAGTTCTTC
few	TRBJ1-1	TRBV5-1	-	CASSLDGGAFF	TGCGCCAGCAGCTTGGATGGGGGAGCTTTCTTT
-	TRBJ2-7	TRBV6-5	-	CASSTTGTHQQGQYF	TGTGCCAGCAGTACCACCGGGACTCATCAACAGGGGCAGTACTTC
-	TRBJ1-3	TRBV5-4	-	CASSFPGGGNTIYF	TGTGCCAGCAGCTTCCCGGGAGGAGGAAACACCATATATTTT
-	TRBJ1-1	TRBV6-5	-	CASSSPRGVEAFF	TGTGCCAGCAGTTCCCCCCGAGGAGTTGAAGCTTTCTTT
-	TRBJ1-1	TRBV11-2	-	CASSLSRVNTEAFF	TGTGCCAGCAGCTTGTCCAGGGTGAACACTGAAGCTTTCTTT
-	TRBJ2-1	TRBV7-6	TRBD2	CACPGGGVRHEQFF	TGTGCCTGTCCCGGGGGGGGCGTCCGGCATGAGCAGTTCTTC
-	TRBJ1-1	TRBV5-1	-	CASSLGPSGGTEAFF	TGCGCCAGCAGCTTGGGACCCTCCGGGGGGACTGAAGCTTTCTTT
few	TRBJ1-2	TRBV11-2	TRBD1	CASSLQGASYGYTF	TGTGCCAGCAGCCTACAGGGGGCTTCCTATGGCTACACCTTC
few	TRBJ1-6	TRBV7-9	-	CASSGWSNNSPLHF	TGTGCCAGCAGTGGATGGTCTAATAATTCACCCCTCCACTTT
-	TRBJ2-4	TRBV9	-	CASSEDSSPAKNIQYF	TGTGCCAGCAGCGAGGACAGTTCGCCAGCCAAAAACATTCAGTACTTC
few	TRBJ1-2	TRBV27	TRBD1	CASSLQGLYGYTF	TGTGCCAGCAGTCTACAGGGGTTGTATGGCTACACCTTC
once	TRBJ1-5	TRBV18	-	CASSPVFRGQPQHF	TGTGCCAGCTCACCGGTTTTCAGGGGACAGCCCCAGCATTTT
-	TRBJ2-5	TRBV5-4	-	CASSLPSSGETQYF	TGTGCCAGCAGCCTGCCGAGTAGTGGGGAGACCCAGTACTTC
-	TRBJ1-3	TRBV18	-	CASVQGFGNTIYF	TGTGCCAGCGTACAGGGATTTGGAAACACCATATATTTT
few	TRBJ1-1	TRBV10-1	-	CASRSVLNTEAFF	TGCGCCAGCAGGTCCGTCCTGAACACTGAAGCTTTCTTT